The rows below give T cell receptor beta chains drawn from one sample of a study of PD-1 blockade in classical Hodgkin lymphoma. Here immunoSEQ multiplex PCR was the method, and the copy in TCRdb shows in-frame clones only, minus some. The repertoire consists of roughly 16,000 clones, with 82% occurring once and the leading ten covering roughly a quarter. This sample comprised peripheral blood mononuclear cells (PBMCs), obtained before the second cycle of nivolumab. All receptors come from a human donor with classical Hodgkin lymphoma. Each CDR3 is given with its conserved first and last residue. Each record gives: clone size, V gene, J gene, D gene, CDR3 protein, CDR3 DNA. The D gene is left open where the match is weak. The listing skips clone size in some rows; elsewhere it reads once, few, many or a size class.

>.|TRBV7-9|TRBJ1-2|TRBD1
CASSSRGRDGYTF
TGTGCCAGCAGCTCCAGGGGGCGGGATGGCTACACCTTC
>few|TRBV2|TRBJ2-7|TRBD1
CASSSGQGIYEQYF
TGTGCCAGCAGCTCGGGACAGGGGATCTACGAGCAGTACTTC
>.|TRBV10-1|TRBJ1-1|TRBD1
CASSEVYRDRGRITEAFF
TGCGCCAGCAGTGAGGTATACCGGGACAGGGGGCGCATCACTGAAGCTTTCTTT
>.|TRBV7-9|TRBJ1-1|TRBD1
CASSPGQGKPRLEAFF
TGTGCCAGCAGCCCAGGACAGGGAAAACCCCGTCTAGAAGCTTTCTTT
>.|TRBV27|TRBJ1-1|.
CASSFPRNRYLGSNTEAFF
TGTGCCAGCAGTTTCCCCAGAAACAGGTATTTAGGGTCAAACACTGAAGCTTTCTTT
>once|TRBV5-4|TRBJ1-2|.
CASSLYGEGPTF
TGTGCCAGCAGCTTGTATGGGGAGGGCCCAACCTTC
>.|TRBV9|TRBJ2-2|.
CASSAQRTGELFF
TGTGCCAGCAGCGCGCAGAGGACCGGGGAGCTGTTTTTT
>.|TRBV6-1|TRBJ1-6|TRBD1
CASSVSTGGNSPLHF
TGTGCCAGCAGTGTTTCGACAGGGGGGAATTCACCCCTCCACTTT
>.|TRBV6-6|TRBJ1-6|.
CASSYSGKGSPLHF
TGTGCCAGCAGTTACTCCGGAAAAGGTTCACCCCTCCACTTT
>.|TRBV7-2|TRBJ1-1|.
CASSPFQGDTEAFF
TGTGCCAGCAGCCCCTTCCAGGGCGACACTGAAGCTTTCTTT
>once|TRBV2|TRBJ2-7|.
CASSSQRETWVREQYF
TGTGCCAGCAGTTCACAGAGGGAGACTTGGGTCCGCGAGCAGTACTTC
>.|TRBV11-3|TRBJ2-7|.
CASSPGGREQYF
TGTGCCAGCAGCCCCGGGGGGCGCGAGCAGTACTTC
>.|TRBV7-3|TRBJ2-1|TRBD2
CASSLRAGGFNEQFF
TGTGCCAGCAGCTTAAGAGCGGGGGGTTTTAATGAGCAGTTCTTC
>.|TRBV10-1|TRBJ1-6|.
CASDSIKTGSPLHF
TGCGCCAGCGACTCCATAAAGACAGGCTCACCCCTCCACTTT
>.|TRBV29-1|TRBJ1-2|.
CSVEQGSDYGYTF
TGCAGCGTAGAACAGGGTTCTGACTATGGCTACACCTTC
>.|TRBV7-9|TRBJ2-3|TRBD2
CASSLAFQRGGGDTQYF
TGTGCCAGCAGCTTAGCGTTCCAGCGGGGGGGTGGCGATACGCAGTATTTT
>.|TRBV6-4|TRBJ2-1|.
CASRKQGGDEQFF
TGTGCCAGCAGAAAACAGGGAGGGGATGAGCAGTTCTTC
>once|TRBV5-1|TRBJ1-4|.
CASSPGGPENEKLFF
TGCGCCAGCAGCCCCGGAGGGCCTGAGAATGAAAAACTGTTTTTT
>.|TRBV5-1|TRBJ2-3|.
CASRGGGDTDTQYF
TGCGCCAGCAGAGGAGGAGGGGACACAGATACGCAGTATTTT
>.|TRBV5-4|TRBJ2-2|.
CATGTTSPLNTGELFF
TGTGCTACAGGGACGACTAGCCCCCTGAACACCGGGGAGCTGTTTTTT
>.|TRBV23-1|TRBJ1-5|.
CASSQLVSNQPQHF
TGCGCCAGCAGTCAACTCGTTAGCAATCAGCCCCAGCATTTT
>.|TRBV5-1|TRBJ2-5|TRBD2
CASSLETESSGGRGTQYF
TGCGCCAGCAGCTTGGAGACGGAGTCTAGCGGGGGCCGGGGGACCCAGTACTTC
>.|TRBV7-8|TRBJ2-5|TRBD2
CASSSGGGLTQYF
TGTGCCAGCAGCTCCGGCGGGGGTTTAACCCAGTACTTC